The clone carrying this TCR beta chain has a handful of counts. Its antigen is unidentified. The CDR3 has 15 residues. Between the trimmed V and J ends, which lost 2 bases and 7 bases, there was a span of 14 bases. CDR1 is MDHEN and CDR2 is SYDVKM in the germline V gene. These data belong to a study of response to subunit inactivated influenza vaccine. Broader study findings: There was a suggestion from the authors that each seasonal influenza vaccination recruits few new T cells.

TCRdb passed the RT-PCR reads through MiXCR, listing each CDR3 protein once. The sample carries 600,000 to 850,000 distinct CDR3 sequences, around 15% recorded once. The source of this sequence is a man between 50 and 59 years old who received an inactivated influenza vaccine. This specimen consisted of PBMCs from blood, obtained 14 days before vaccination. The V and J genes are TRBV28 and TRBJ1-4, with D tentatively TRBD1 (6 bases). CDR3 loop: CASSLGGQGSEKLFF. The CDR3 coding sequence is TGTGCCAGCAGTTTAGGGGGTCAGGGGAGTGAAAAACTGTTTTTT.